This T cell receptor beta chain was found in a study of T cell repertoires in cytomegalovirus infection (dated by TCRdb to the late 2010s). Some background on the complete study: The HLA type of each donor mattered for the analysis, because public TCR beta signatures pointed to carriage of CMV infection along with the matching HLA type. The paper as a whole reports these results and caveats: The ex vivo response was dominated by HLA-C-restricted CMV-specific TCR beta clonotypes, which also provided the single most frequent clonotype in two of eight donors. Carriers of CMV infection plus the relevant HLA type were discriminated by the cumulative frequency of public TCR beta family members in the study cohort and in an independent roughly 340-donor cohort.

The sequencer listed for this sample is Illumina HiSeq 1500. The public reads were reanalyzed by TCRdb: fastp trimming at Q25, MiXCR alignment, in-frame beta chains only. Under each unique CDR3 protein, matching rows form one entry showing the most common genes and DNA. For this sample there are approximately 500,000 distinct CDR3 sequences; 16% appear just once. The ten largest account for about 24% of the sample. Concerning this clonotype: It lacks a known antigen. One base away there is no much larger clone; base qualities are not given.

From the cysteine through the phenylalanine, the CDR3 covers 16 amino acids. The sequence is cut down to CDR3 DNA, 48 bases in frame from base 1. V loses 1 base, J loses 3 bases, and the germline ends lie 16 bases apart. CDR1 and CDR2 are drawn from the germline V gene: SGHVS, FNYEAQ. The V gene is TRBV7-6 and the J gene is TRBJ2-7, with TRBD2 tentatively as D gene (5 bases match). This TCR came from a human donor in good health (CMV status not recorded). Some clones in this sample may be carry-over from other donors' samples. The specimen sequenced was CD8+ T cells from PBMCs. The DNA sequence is TGTGCCAGCAGCTTAGGGGCAACTGGCGGACTCTACGAGCAGTACTTC. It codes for CASSLGATGGLYEQYF.